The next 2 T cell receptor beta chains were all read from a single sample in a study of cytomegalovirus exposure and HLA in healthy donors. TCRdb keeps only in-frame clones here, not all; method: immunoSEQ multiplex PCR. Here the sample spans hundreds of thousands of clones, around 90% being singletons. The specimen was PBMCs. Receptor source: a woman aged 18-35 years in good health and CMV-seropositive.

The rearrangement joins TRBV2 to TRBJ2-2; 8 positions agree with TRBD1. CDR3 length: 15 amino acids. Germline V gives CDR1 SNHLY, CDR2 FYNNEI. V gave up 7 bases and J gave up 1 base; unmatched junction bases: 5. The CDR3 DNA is TGTGCCAGCAATGCGGACAGGGTGAACACCGGGGAGCTGTTTTTT. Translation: CASNADRVNTGELFF.

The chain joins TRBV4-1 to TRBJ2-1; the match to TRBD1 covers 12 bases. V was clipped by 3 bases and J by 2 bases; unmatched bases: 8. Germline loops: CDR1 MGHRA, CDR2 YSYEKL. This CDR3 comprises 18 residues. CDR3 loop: CASSHPGTGGDPYNEQFF. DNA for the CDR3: TGCGCCAGCAGCCACCCCGGGACAGGGGGCGACCCCTACAATGAGCAGTTCTTC.